This record looks at one TCR beta chain sequence and its context. This specimen comes from a study of blood T cell repertoires in COVID-19. Study at large: COVID-19 samples from acute and convalescent phases originated in the United States, Italy and Spain. In each case, the material was cDNA or gDNA derived from T cells, B-cell-depleted T cells, or PBMCs.

In the authors' workflow: The authors estimated nucleated cell counts from reference gene primer amplification. Only in-frame clones appear in the TCRdb table, and some are missing; sequencing was by immunoSEQ multiplex PCR. That table gives V, J and clone size, and the DNA gave D and trimming. The profile covers about 46,000 clones, with around nine tenths appearing a single time and about 7.3% taken by the ten largest. This clonotype was sampled from a man in his fifties with acute or convalescent COVID-19. Specimen: peripheral blood.

The CDR3 nucleotides read TGTGCCAGCAAAGGACAGGACTATGGCTACACCTTC. The encoded protein is CASKGQDYGYTF. The rearrangement links TRBV2 to TRBJ1-2; the match to TRBD1 covers 7 bases. The CDR3 has 12 residues. With V trimmed by 7 bases and J by 3 bases, 2 bases remained unmatched. The germline gives CDR1 SNHLY, CDR2 FYNNEI.